The entry below gives a single TCR beta chain sequence along with its context. Its antigen is unidentified. An end of the junction differs from the germline gene, which may be a read error. These data belong to a study of T-cell memory formation after mild COVID-19. Background on the study: TCR clusters mostly belonged to single donors. The study's findings and limits: CD4+ bias marked clones expanding day 15 to 37, unlike balanced contracting clones. Certain responding clones were present in pre-infection memory, suggesting participation of cross-reactive memory.

This CDR3 is 15 amino acids long. Constant-segment-primed 5'RACE gave TCR alpha and TCR beta cDNA libraries with sample barcodes and UMIs. TCRdb called the 5' RACE reads again in MiXCR, with one record for every CDR3 protein. The data show 200,000 to 300,000 distinct CDR3 sequences, with 15% to 17% seen just once and 2.1% held by the top ten. The receptor was derived from an adult woman who had mild COVID-19 (a few samples of this study predate the infection). Cell type and time point are not known. Sequencing was done on a sample of PBMCs or a T cell subset sorted from them (not recorded which). The chain uses TRBV12-3 or TRBV12-4 and TRBJ1-4; TRBD1 matches at 10 bases. CDR3 sequence (DNA): TGTGCCAGCACTTTAAGTGGACAGGGGGGAGAGAAACTGTTTTTT. Its translation: CASTLSGQGGEKLFF.